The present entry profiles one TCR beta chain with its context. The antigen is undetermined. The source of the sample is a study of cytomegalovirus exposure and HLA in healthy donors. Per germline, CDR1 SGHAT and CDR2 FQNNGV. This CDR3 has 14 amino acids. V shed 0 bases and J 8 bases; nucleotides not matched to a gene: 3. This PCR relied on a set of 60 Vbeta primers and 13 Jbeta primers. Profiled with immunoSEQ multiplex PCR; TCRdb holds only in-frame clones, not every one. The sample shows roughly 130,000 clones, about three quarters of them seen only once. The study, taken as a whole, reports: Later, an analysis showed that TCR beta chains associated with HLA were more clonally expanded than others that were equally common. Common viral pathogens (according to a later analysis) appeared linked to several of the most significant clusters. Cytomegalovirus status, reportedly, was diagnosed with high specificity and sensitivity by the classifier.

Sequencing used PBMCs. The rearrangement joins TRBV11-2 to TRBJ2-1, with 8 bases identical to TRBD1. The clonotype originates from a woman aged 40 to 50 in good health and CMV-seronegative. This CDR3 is CASSLDRGPHEQFF. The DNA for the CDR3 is TGTGCCAGCAGCTTAGACAGGGGGCCCCATGAGCAGTTCTTC.